The rows below give T cell receptor beta chains drawn from one sample of a study of T cell changes during pregnancy in multiple sclerosis. Repertoires were generated with immunoSEQ multiplex PCR, while TCRdb's copy carries only in-frame clones and drops some. The table records roughly 49,000 clones, 85% to 95% of them present only once. Here the sequenced sample was CD4+ T cells from peripheral blood mononuclear cells, taken in the second trimester of pregnancy. The receptors stem from a female donor with multiple sclerosis, enrolled in a pregnancy study. The conserved cysteine and the conserved F or W are not part of the CDR3 here. The order of the fields is V gene, J gene, CDR3 protein.

v_gene: TRBV2; j_gene: TRBJ1-5; CDR3aa: ASSEAMAGSNQPQH
v_gene: TRBV18; j_gene: TRBJ2-7; CDR3aa: ASSPGTGDYEQY
v_gene: TRBV27; j_gene: TRBJ1-1; CDR3aa: ASGDRAMATEAF
v_gene: TRBV27; j_gene: TRBJ2-6; CDR3aa: ASRQPSRPGQGADGANVLT
v_gene: TRBV15; j_gene: TRBJ1-4; CDR3aa: ATSSGWEKLF
v_gene: TRBV30; j_gene: TRBJ1-1; CDR3aa: AWGDIMNTEAF
v_gene: TRBV5-1; j_gene: TRBJ1-2; CDR3aa: ASSLGPGDGYT
v_gene: TRBV2; j_gene: TRBJ2-7; CDR3aa: ASNKGGKQY
v_gene: TRBV5-6; j_gene: TRBJ2-1; CDR3aa: ASSPAGLAGGLGEQF
v_gene: TRBV6-5; j_gene: TRBJ1-2; CDR3aa: ASSPSTENGYT
v_gene: TRBV6-1; j_gene: TRBJ2-7; CDR3aa: ASRDSFVSYEQY
v_gene: TRBV2; j_gene: TRBJ1-4; CDR3aa: ASSEALGQGPTNEKLF
v_gene: TRBV5-6; j_gene: TRBJ2-7; CDR3aa: ASSFRGTYEQY
v_gene: TRBV19; j_gene: TRBJ2-3; CDR3aa: ASSIFGSDTQY
v_gene: TRBV27; j_gene: TRBJ1-5; CDR3aa: ASSRTGSNQPQH
v_gene: TRBV6-5; j_gene: TRBJ2-2; CDR3aa: ASAGAGSNTGELF